The 29 T cell receptor beta chains in this list originate from one sample, sequenced in a study of Tregs in tolerant kidney transplant recipients. The protocol was immunoSEQ multiplex PCR, while the TCRdb copy is restricted to in-frame clones and leaves out a portion. The sample includes some 71,000 clones, 85% to 90% seen only once; the top ten take around 0.4%. The source material was CD4+ T cells from blood, sampled before the transplant. These receptors originate from a human donor who received a combined kidney and bone marrow transplant.

The V and J genes are TRBV5-6 and TRBJ2-7; unclear D gene. Germline CDR1 and CDR2: SGHDT and YYEEEE. The V and J ends lost 3 bases and 0 bases respectively, with 7 bases between them. The CDR3 has 13 amino acids. The CDR3 region is CASSYQSSYEQYF. The CDR3 DNA follows: TGTGCCAGCAGCTATCAGTCCTCCTACGAGCAGTACTTC.

The chain combines TRBV5-1 with TRBJ1-4; D call uncertain. Per the germline V gene, CDR1 is SGHRS and CDR2 is YFSETQ. The germline V and J ends were trimmed by 0 bases and 5 bases, with 8 bases remaining between them. This CDR3 contains 14 residues. The CDR3 DNA is TGCGCCAGCAGCTTGGGGCCCTCCAATGAAAAACTGTTTTTT. Translated: CASSLGPSNEKLFF.

The rearrangement joins TRBV19 to TRBJ2-2; no firm D call. Germline V gene sequence: CDR1 LNHDA, CDR2 SQIVND (reference sequence). This CDR3 is built from 14 residues. Trimming stripped 6 bases from V and 5 bases from J, with 13 bases between. CDR3 DNA: TGTGCCAGTAGGGGCATTGATTGGACCGGGGAGCTGTTTTTT. Protein product: CASRGIDWTGELFF.

The genes are TRBV4-3 and TRBJ2-3; TRBD2 is a possible D gene (5 bases). Deletions cut 0 bases from V and 1 base from J, with 11 bases between. This CDR3 has 16 residues. The germline V gene has CDR1 LGHNA and CDR2 YSLEER. This chain's CDR3 is CASSQDGRAGTDTQYF. DNA of the CDR3: TGCGCCAGCAGCCAAGATGGGCGGGCTGGCACAGATACGCAGTATTTT.

Worth noting for this clone: The same CDR3 also results from other DNA sequences found in this sample. The chain combines TRBV27 with TRBJ2-1, with TRBD2 matching 7 bases. V was clipped by 2 bases and J by 0 bases; unmatched bases: 1. CDR1 and CDR2 from the germline V gene are MNHEY and SMNVEV (reference sequence). The CDR3 has 15 residues. The CDR3 reads CASSLGRVSYNEQFF. CDR3 coding DNA: TGTGCCAGCAGTTTAGGGAGGGTCTCCTACAATGAGCAGTTCTTC.

The V gene is TRBV5-1, the J gene TRBJ1-1; possibly TRBD1 for D (6 bases). CDR3 size: 14 residues. Trimming removed 1 base from V and 5 bases from J, with 12 bases in between. Looked up from germline, CDR1 is SGHRS and CDR2 is YFSETQ. CDR3 nucleotide sequence: TGCGCCAGCAGCTTGTCGACAGGACAGACTGAAGCTTTCTTT. It encodes CASSLSTGQTEAFF.

This chain links TRBV27 with TRBJ2-3; 10 positions agree with TRBD2. V shed 5 bases, J shed 0 bases, and the junction held 5 bases outside the gene matches. The CDR3 runs to 16 residues. Germline CDR1 MNHEY, CDR2 SMNVEV (reference sequence). The CDR3 DNA is TGTGCCAGCAGTCATAGCGGGAGGATTAGCACAGATACGCAGTATTTT. Its protein product is CASSHSGRISTDTQYF.

The rearrangement uses TRBV6-5 and TRBJ2-2, with a weak D call TRBD2 (6 bases). CDR1 is MNHEY and CDR2 is SVGAGI in the germline V gene. The V gene lost 0 bases and the J gene lost 4 bases, with 12 bases spanning the gap. The CDR3 consists of 16 residues. CDR3 residues: CASSYSGGMGTGELFF. In nucleotides, the CDR3 is TGTGCCAGCAGTTACTCCGGGGGTATGGGCACCGGGGAGCTGTTTTTT.

The V and J genes are TRBV27 and TRBJ2-1; 8 nucleotides align to TRBD1. The CDR3 totals 14 residues. J lost 7 bases, V lost 5 bases, and 7 bases had no gene match. CDR1 is MNHEY and CDR2 is SMNVEV in the germline V gene (reference sequence). As DNA, the CDR3 is TGTGCCAGCAGTCCCGGACAGGGCCGGAATGAGCAGTTCTTC. Translating gives CASSPGQGRNEQFF.

The chain combines TRBV7-2 with TRBJ2-5; D remains ambiguous. This CDR3 spans 12 amino acids. V lost 4 bases and J 5 bases, leaving 8 bases between the germline ends. Germline CDR1 reads SGHTA; CDR2 reads FQGNSA. The CDR3 protein is CASSSTYETQYF. As DNA, the CDR3 is TGTGCCAGCAGCTCTACCTACGAGACCCAGTACTTC.

The rearrangement joins TRBV11-1 to TRBJ2-5; D call uncertain. The length of the CDR3 is 12 residues. From germline, CDR1 is SGHAT and CDR2 FQDESV (reference sequence). The V and J ends lost 2 bases and 5 bases respectively, with 6 bases between them. CDR3 residues: CASSLSFETQYF. The CDR3, as DNA: TGTGCCAGCAGCTTAAGCTTCGAGACCCAGTACTTC.

The genes are TRBV11-2 and TRBJ2-7, with TRBD1 identical over 7 bases. From germline, CDR1 is SGHAT and CDR2 FQNNGV. Germline trimming cut 5 bases from V and 0 bases from J; bases unmatched to any gene: 7. The CDR3 loop spans 15 amino acids. The CDR3 nucleotides are TGTGCCAGCAGCCGCGACAGGGAGAGCTCCTACGAGCAGTACTTC. Translation gives CASSRDRESSYEQYF. The full variable domain, completed using reference TRBV11-2 and TRBJ2-7, is EAGVAQSPRYKIIEKRQSVAFWCNPISGHATLYWYQQILGQGPKLLIQFQNNGVVDDSQLPKDRFSAERLKGVDSTLKIQPAKLEDSAVYLCASSRDRESSYEQYFGPGTRLTVT.

The rearrangement joins TRBV5-1 to TRBJ2-3; tentative D call: TRBD2 (5 bases). This CDR3 is built from 15 residues. Trimming pared 0 bases from V and 2 bases from J, leaving 10 bases between. Germline V gene lookup returns CDR1 SGHRS and CDR2 YFSETQ. The CDR3 reads CASSLDGLLTDTQYF. CDR3 nucleotides: TGCGCCAGCAGCTTGGATGGACTCCTCACAGATACGCAGTATTTT.

The chain uses TRBV5-1 and TRBJ1-2; D remains ambiguous. The length of the CDR3 is 16 residues. Germline V gives CDR1 SGHRS, CDR2 YFSETQ. V was shortened by 3 bases and J by 2 bases, with 17 bases between the two germline ends. CDR3 protein: CASSSGSSFSNYGYTF. CDR3 sequence (DNA): TGCGCCAGCAGCTCGGGGAGTTCGTTCTCCAACTATGGCTACACCTTC. Drawing the rest from reference TRBV5-1 and TRBJ1-2, the complete variable domain is KAGVTQTPRYLIKTRGQQVTLSCSPISGHRSVSWYQQTPGQGLQFLFEYFSETQRNKGNFPGRFSGRQFSNSRSEMNVSTLELGDSALYLCASSSGSSFSNYGYTFGSGTRLTVV.

V is TRBV12-5 and J is TRBJ1-1; D unresolved. Trimming removed 7 bases from V and 2 bases from J, with 11 bases in between. The V gene's germline CDR1 is LGHNT and CDR2 FRNRAP. The CDR3 runs 13 residues. CDR3 in amino acids: CASAPRGNTEAFF. CDR3 coding DNA: TGTGCTAGTGCCCCCCGGGGAAACACTGAAGCTTTCTTT.

The chain links TRBV25-1 to TRBJ2-3, with 10 bases fitting TRBD2. Trimming cost V 2 bases and J 3 bases; bases outside gene matches: 11. This CDR3 spans 18 amino acids. Germline CDR1 is MGHDK and CDR2 is SYGVNS. The CDR3 coding sequence is TGTGCCAGCAGTGAAGTCTCTAGCGGGAGTATAGGTACAGATACGCAGTATTTT. Amino acids: CASSEVSSGSIGTDTQYF.

This clone was seen once. This rearrangement joins TRBV4-2 to TRBJ2-4; TRBD2 agrees at 7 bases. V was clipped by 1 base and J by 9 bases; unmatched bases: 12. Per germline, CDR1 LGHNA and CDR2 YNFKEQ. The CDR3 totals 16 residues. The CDR3 loop is CASSQVGTTLSCIQYF. The CDR3 coding sequence is TGTGCCAGCAGCCAAGTCGGGACTACACTATCATGCATTCAGTACTTC.

The chain combines TRBV14 with TRBJ2-5, with a possible D match to TRBD1 (5 bases). The CDR3 has 15 amino acids. V was cut by 0 bases and J by 3 bases, with 11 bases left in between. CDR1 and CDR2 (germline): SGHDN, FVKESK. The CDR3 loop reads CASSQEWGREETQYF. The CDR3 coding sequence is TGTGCCAGCAGCCAAGAGTGGGGCCGCGAAGAGACCCAGTACTTC. The whole variable domain, filled in from reference TRBV14 and TRBJ2-5, reads EAGVTQFPSHSVIEKGQTVTLRCDPISGHDNLYWYRRVMGKEIKFLLHFVKESKQDESGMPNNRFLAERTGGTYSTLKVQPAELEDSGVYFCASSQEWGREETQYFGPGTRLLVL.

V gene TRBV30 combines with J gene TRBJ1-1, with D possibly TRBD1 on 5 matching bases. Trimming took off 0 bases at V and 0 bases at J, with 17 bases between the two ends. Germline CDR1 and CDR2: GTSNPN and SVGIG (reference sequence). This CDR3 has 17 amino acids. CDR3 loop: CAWSVGADILMNTEAFF. The CDR3 nucleotides are TGTGCCTGGAGTGTAGGGGCCGATATACTAATGAACACTGAAGCTTTCTTT. Full variable domain (remainder filled in from reference TRBV30 and TRBJ1-1): SQTIHQWPATLVQPVGSPLSLECTVEGTSNPNLYWYRQAAGRGLQLLFYSVGIGQISSEVPQNLSASRPQDRQFILSSKKLLLSDSGFYLCAWSVGADILMNTEAFFGQGTRLTVV.

The chain recombines TRBV6-5 with TRBJ1-5, with 9 positions matching TRBD1. V gave up 0 bases and J gave up 7 bases; unmatched junction bases: 4. The CDR3 is 15 residues long. CDR1 MNHEY and CDR2 SVGAGI come from the germline V gene. This chain's CDR3 is CASSYSRDRDQPQHF. In nucleotides, the CDR3 is TGTGCCAGCAGTTACTCCCGGGACAGGGACCAGCCCCAGCATTTT.

The gene calls are TRBV9 and TRBJ2-2, with D perhaps TRBD1 (6 bases). The CDR3 contains 13 residues. The V end was cut by 2 bases, the J end by 6 bases, with 8 bases between. Germline values: CDR1 SGDLS, CDR2 YYNGEE. CDR3 sequence: CASSVQGSGELFF. As DNA, the CDR3 is TGTGCCAGCAGCGTCCAGGGGTCCGGGGAGCTGTTTTTT.

This clone was detected only once. V gene TRBV9 combines with J gene TRBJ2-3; TRBD2 agrees at 8 bases. The CDR3 has 18 amino acids. Germline trimming cut 4 bases from V and 2 bases from J; bases unmatched to any gene: 15. Germline values: CDR1 SGDLS, CDR2 YYNGEE. The CDR3 protein is CASSPRGGGAYVTDTQYF. The CDR3 DNA is TGTGCCAGCAGCCCACGGGGGGGAGGGGCATACGTCACAGATACGCAGTATTTT.

The gene calls are TRBV7-9 and TRBJ2-5; 8 nucleotides line up with TRBD2. With 5 bases clipped from V and 5 bases from J, the junction kept 4 bases outside the gene matches. CDR3 length: 13 amino acids. The V gene's germline CDR1 is SEHNR and CDR2 FQNEAQ (reference sequence). The DNA for the CDR3 is TGTGCCAGCAGCCCCGGGGGGGAGGAGACCCAGTACTTC. Its translation: CASSPGGEETQYF.

This sequence joins TRBV2 and TRBJ2-7, with TRBD1 matching 7 bases. The CDR3 runs 16 residues. Per the germline V gene, CDR1 is SNHLY and CDR2 is FYNNEI. With 8 bases clipped from V and 1 base from J, the junction kept 14 bases outside the gene matches. CDR3 protein: CASQLDRVPSSYEQYF. In DNA, the CDR3 is TGTGCCAGCCAGTTAGACAGGGTCCCCTCATCCTACGAGCAGTACTTC.

This clone was picked up a small number of times. V and J are TRBV7-2 and TRBJ2-7, with 10 bases that match TRBD2. The germline CDR1 and CDR2 sequences are SGHTA and FQGNSA. The V gene end was trimmed by 3 bases and the J gene end by 6 bases; junction bases not matched to a gene: 5. This CDR3 has 14 amino acids. CDR3 nucleotides: TGTGCCAGCAGCTTTACGAGCGGGAGGGCCGAGCAGTACTTC. Residues: CASSFTSGRAEQYF.

The chain has TRBV7-3 and TRBJ1-1; no firm D call. Germline loops: CDR1 SGHTA, CDR2 FQGTGA. CDR3 length equals 13 residues. V lost 3 bases, J lost 4 bases, and 9 bases lay in between. CDR3 nucleotides: TGTGCCAGCAGCTTTCGGGGTATCACTGAAGCTTTCTTT. This gives the protein CASSFRGITEAFF.

The chain recombines TRBV15 with TRBJ2-7; TRBD2 aligns across 11 bases. The germline V gene has CDR1 LNHNV and CDR2 YYDKDF (reference sequence). The CDR3 runs 20 residues. The V segment lost 0 bases and the J segment 4 bases; nucleotides outside the gene matches: 17. As DNA, the CDR3 is TGTGCCACCAGCAGAGATCGAGGGGACCGCGGGACTAGCGGCAAATACGAGCAGTACTTC. Its protein is CATSRDRGDRGTSGKYEQYF.

V usage is TRBV9 and J usage is TRBJ1-2, with TRBD1 matching over 11 bases. The trim removed 4 bases at V and 6 bases at J, leaving 8 bases unmatched. The CDR3 totals 15 residues. Germline CDR1 and CDR2: SGDLS and YYNGEE. The CDR3 here is CASSSRTGGSDGYTF. CDR3 DNA sequence: TGTGCCAGCAGCTCCCGGACAGGGGGCAGCGATGGCTACACCTTC.

This sequence joins TRBV5-4 and TRBJ2-2; D may be TRBD1 (6 bases). The CDR3 has 15 residues. Trimming left V 4 bases short and J 6 bases short, with 16 bases between. The V gene's germline CDR1 is SGHNT and CDR2 YYREEE (reference sequence). The CDR3 loop reads CASSPPMGAAGELFF. The CDR3 coding sequence is TGTGCCAGCAGCCCTCCGATGGGGGCCGCCGGGGAGCTGTTTTTT.